This is a list of T cell receptor beta chains from one sample in a study of spatial heterogeneity in lung cancer. TCRdb ran MiXCR on the 5' RACE reads and lists one entry per CDR3 protein. This table holds 10,000 to 12,000 distinct CDR3 sequences, over 4.5% found once. Sequences were derived from PBMCs, sampled at surgery. The source of these receptors is a male donor with early-stage non-small cell lung cancer. The CDR3 runs from the conserved cysteine through the conserved F or W. D genes are given only for firm matches. The size of a clone is reported for some rows only, either as once, few or many, or as a class for expanded clones.

D,size,V,J,CDR3,DNA
NA,many,TRBV29-1,TRBJ1-1,CSVEGENTEAFF,TGCAGCGTTGAGGGGGAGAACACTGAAGCTTTCTTT
TRBD2,medium-sized,TRBV5-1,TRBJ2-1,CASSPWTSGVSYNEQFF,TGCGCCAGCAGCCCCTGGACTAGCGGGGTCTCCTACAATGAGCAGTTCTTC
NA,many,TRBV14,TRBJ1-1,CASSQGENTEAFF,TGTGCCAGCAGCCAGGGAGAGAACACTGAAGCTTTCTTT
NA,many,TRBV29-1,TRBJ1-4,CSVFLRGPEKLFF,TGCAGCGTTTTCCTCCGAGGTCCTGAAAAACTGTTTTTT
NA,NA,TRBV28,TRBJ2-7,CASSSGTRYEQYF,TGTGCCAGCAGTTCAGGGACTCGTTACGAGCAGTACTTC
NA,many,TRBV7-3,TRBJ2-6,CASSSPDSGANVLTF,TGTGCCAGCAGCTCCCCGGACTCTGGGGCCAACGTCCTGACTTTC
TRBD2,medium-sized,TRBV12-3/TRBV12-4,TRBJ2-1,CASIPSGRPTYNEQFF,TGTGCCAGCATCCCGAGCGGGAGACCTACCTACAATGAGCAGTTCTTC
NA,many,TRBV5-1,TRBJ1-1,CASSLELPSTEAFF,TGCGCCAGCAGCTTGGAACTTCCCAGCACTGAAGCTTTCTTT
NA,medium-sized,TRBV11-2,TRBJ1-3,CASSRWDGTSGNTIYF,TGTGCCAGCAGCAGATGGGACGGAACCTCTGGAAACACCATATATTTT
NA,many,TRBV10-3,TRBJ2-3,CAISDSTDTQYF,TGTGCCATCAGTGACAGCACAGATACGCAGTATTTT
NA,many,TRBV15,TRBJ2-7,CATSRDQGPWEQYF,TGTGCCACCAGCAGAGATCAGGGTCCCTGGGAGCAGTACTTC
NA,many,TRBV6-2/TRBV6-3,TRBJ2-7,CASSLVRSPLYEQYF,TGTGCCAGCAGTTTAGTCAGGTCCCCACTCTACGAGCAGTACTTC
NA,many,TRBV7-2,TRBJ1-5,CASSFSGGRNQPQHF,TGTGCCAGCAGCTTTTCGGGGGGGCGCAATCAGCCCCAGCATTTT
NA,many,TRBV29-1,TRBJ1-1,CSVGGGRTEAFF,TGCAGCGTTGGCGGGGGGAGAACTGAAGCTTTCTTT
NA,medium-sized,TRBV29-1,TRBJ2-2,CSVPGIGTSNTGELFF,TGCAGCGTCCCAGGGATTGGGACTTCGAACACCGGGGAGCTGTTTTTT
NA,many,TRBV20-1,TRBJ1-2,CSARVEGANYGYTF,TGCAGTGCTAGAGTTGAGGGGGCTAACTATGGCTACACCTTC
TRBD1,medium-sized,TRBV11-2,TRBJ1-1,CASSLPGQGLTEAFF,TGTGCCAGCAGCTTACCGGGACAGGGGCTCACTGAAGCTTTCTTT
TRBD2,medium-sized,TRBV20-1,TRBJ2-3,CSARDGAGADTQYF,TGCAGTGCTAGAGATGGAGCGGGAGCAGATACGCAGTATTTT
NA,medium-sized,TRBV19,TRBJ2-7,CASSMGRTYEQYF,TGTGCCAGTAGTATGGGCAGAACCTACGAGCAGTACTTC
TRBD2,few,TRBV28,TRBJ2-3,CASSTLGRGSTDTQYF,TGTGCCAGCAGTACCTTAGGGCGGGGGAGCACAGATACGCAGTATTTT
NA,many,TRBV28,TRBJ2-3,CASSPPGTQYF,TGTGCCAGCAGTCCCCCGGGTACGCAGTATTTT
NA,medium-sized,TRBV23-1,TRBJ2-3,CASSTASGLLTDTQYF,TGCGCCAGCTCTACGGCCTCCGGACTCCTCACAGATACGCAGTATTTT
NA,many,TRBV30,TRBJ1-2,CAWSPLDPRGYTF,TGTGCCTGGAGTCCACTGGACCCGAGGGGCTACACCTTC
NA,few,TRBV4-3,TRBJ2-1,CASSQDSMGYGEQFF,TGCGCCAGCAGCCAAGATAGTATGGGCTACGGTGAGCAGTTCTTC
NA,many,TRBV28,TRBJ2-3,CASSPRQSTDTQYF,TGTGCCAGCAGTCCTAGACAGAGCACAGATACGCAGTATTTT
NA,many,TRBV20-1,TRBJ2-1,CSARVPSYNEQFF,TGCAGTGCTAGAGTTCCGTCCTACAATGAGCAGTTCTTC
NA,many,TRBV7-9,TRBJ2-1,CASSLEARQFF,TGTGCCAGCAGCTTAGAAGCGAGGCAGTTCTTC
NA,many,TRBV28,TRBJ1-1,CASSPGPHLNTEAFF,TGTGCCAGCAGTCCCGGGCCTCACCTCAACACTGAAGCTTTCTTT
TRBD1,many,TRBV7-2,TRBJ1-4,CASSLGIGGGYEKLFF,TGTGCCAGCAGCTTAGGGATCGGAGGGGGCTACGAAAAACTGTTTTTT
NA,NA,TRBV28,TRBJ1-1,CASSLGGSGTEAFF,TGTGCCAGCAGTCTCGGGGGCAGCGGTACTGAAGCTTTCTTT
NA,few,TRBV21-1,TRBJ2-1,CASSKEEQERSYNEQFF,TGTGCCAGCAGCAAAGAGGAGCAGGAACGCTCCTACAATGAGCAGTTCTTC
NA,many,TRBV18,TRBJ1-6,CASSPTQADNSPLHF,TGTGCCAGCTCACCAACACAGGCCGATAATTCACCCCTCCACTTT